This TCR beta chain was captured in a study of patients and donors after allogeneic stem cell transplantation. TCRdb re-called the RT-PCR reads with MiXCR, one entry per CDR3 protein. The sample records around 7,100 distinct CDR3 sequences, roughly 13% being singletons. Germline CDR1 and CDR2: WNHNN and SYGVQD (reference sequence). The length of the CDR3 is 17 residues. With V trimmed by 3 bases and J by 6 bases, 7 bases remained unmatched. Sequencing input: blood, either unsorted or a sorted T cell fraction (not recorded which). The source is a human donor who was either an allogeneic HSCT recipient or a stem cell or donor lymphocyte infusion donor (not recorded which). It is not recorded whose cells these are; they may come from a transplant donor. The chain carries TRBV10-1 and TRBJ2-1; 14 bases align to TRBD2. CDR3 nucleotide sequence: TGCGCCAGCAGTGACCCAGGACTAGCGGGGGGTGGCAATGAGCAGTTCTTC. Translating it yields CASSDPGLAGGGNEQFF.